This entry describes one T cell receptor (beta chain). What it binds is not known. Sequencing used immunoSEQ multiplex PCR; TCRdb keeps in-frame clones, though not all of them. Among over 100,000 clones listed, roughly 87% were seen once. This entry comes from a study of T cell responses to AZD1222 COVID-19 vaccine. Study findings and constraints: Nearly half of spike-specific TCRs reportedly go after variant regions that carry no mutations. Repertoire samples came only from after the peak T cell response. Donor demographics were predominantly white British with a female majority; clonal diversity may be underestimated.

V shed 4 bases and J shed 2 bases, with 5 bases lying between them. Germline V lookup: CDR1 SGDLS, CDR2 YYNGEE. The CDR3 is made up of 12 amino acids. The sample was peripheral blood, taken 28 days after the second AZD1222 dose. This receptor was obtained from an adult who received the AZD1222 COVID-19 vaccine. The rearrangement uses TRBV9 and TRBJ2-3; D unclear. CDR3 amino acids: CASSQATDTQYF. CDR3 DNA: TGTGCCAGCAGCCAGGCCACAGATACGCAGTATTTT.